The sample holds one count of the clone carrying this TCR beta chain. What it binds is not known. This sample was included in a study of cytomegalovirus exposure and HLA in healthy donors. Study-level information: Earlier findings included roughly 120 million unique TCR beta sequences obtained from about 179 million T cells. Early released data comprised around 85 million unique TCRs from HLA-typed donors. Findings and caveats of the study: Indistinguishable V segments such as TRBV6-2 and TRBV6-3 were excluded. HLA allele associations emerged for some 16,000 TCR beta sequences in a later analysis, at 0.05 false discovery rate.

The germline V gene has CDR1 SGDLS and CDR2 YYNGEE. The CDR3 runs to 17 residues. The V end lost 0 bases, the J end lost 2 bases, and 18 bases lay between the germline ends. 13 Jbeta primers and 60 Vbeta primers were used for the PCR. Assay: immunoSEQ multiplex PCR; the TCRdb copy retains only in-frame clones and omits some. The data hold 50,000 or so clones, with around 82% observed a single time. The receptor was isolated from a boy younger than 18 in good health and CMV-seropositive. Material: PBMCs. The V and J genes are TRBV9 and TRBJ2-7, with D possibly matching TRBD2 (6 bases). CDR3 sequence: CASSVGDGTQKAYEQYF. The CDR3 DNA is TGTGCCAGCAGCGTAGGGGACGGGACTCAGAAAGCCTACGAGCAGTACTTC.